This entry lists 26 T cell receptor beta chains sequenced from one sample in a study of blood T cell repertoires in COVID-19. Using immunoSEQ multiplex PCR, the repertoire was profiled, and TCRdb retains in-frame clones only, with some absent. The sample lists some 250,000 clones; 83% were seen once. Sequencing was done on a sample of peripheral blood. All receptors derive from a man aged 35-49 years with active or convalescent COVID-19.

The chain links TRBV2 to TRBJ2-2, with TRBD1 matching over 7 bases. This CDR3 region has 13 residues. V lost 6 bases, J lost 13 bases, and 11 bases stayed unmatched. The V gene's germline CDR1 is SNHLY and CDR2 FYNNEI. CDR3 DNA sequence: TGTGCCAGCAGCTTAACCACAGGGGAATGGCTGTTTTTT. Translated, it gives CASSLTTGEWLFF.

CDR3 nucleotides: TGCGCCAGCAGCTTGGTGAGGGGGACGGATTCCTACGAGCAGTACTTC. This codes for CASSLVRGTDSYEQYF. This sequence joins TRBV5-1 and TRBJ2-7; D is perhaps TRBD1 (6 bases). CDR1 and CDR2 from the germline V gene are SGHRS and YFSETQ. The length of the CDR3 is 16 residues. V was pared by 0 bases and J by 1 base, with 14 bases between.

CDR3 amino acids: CASSTGVANEKLFF. CDR3 DNA sequence: TGTGCCAGCAGCACAGGGGTGGCTAATGAAAAACTGTTTTTT. The chain carries TRBV7-3 and TRBJ1-4; 7 nucleotides agree with TRBD1. Germline V gene lookup returns CDR1 SGHTA and CDR2 FQGTGA. The J segment lost 3 bases and the V segment lost 5 bases, leaving 3 bases of the junction unmatched. This CDR3 region has 14 residues.

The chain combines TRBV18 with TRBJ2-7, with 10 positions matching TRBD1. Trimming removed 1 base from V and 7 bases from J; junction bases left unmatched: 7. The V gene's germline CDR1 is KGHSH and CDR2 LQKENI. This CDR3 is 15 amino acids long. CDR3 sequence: CASSPRGTGAFEQYF. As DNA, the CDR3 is TGTGCCAGCTCACCACGGGGGACAGGGGCCTTTGAGCAGTACTTC. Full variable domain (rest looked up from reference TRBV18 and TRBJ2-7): NAGVMQNPRHLVRRRGQEARLRCSPMKGHSHVYWYRQLPEEGLKFMVYLQKENIIDESGMPKERFSAEFPKEGPSILRIQQVVRGDSAAYFCASSPRGTGAFEQYFGPGTRLTVT.

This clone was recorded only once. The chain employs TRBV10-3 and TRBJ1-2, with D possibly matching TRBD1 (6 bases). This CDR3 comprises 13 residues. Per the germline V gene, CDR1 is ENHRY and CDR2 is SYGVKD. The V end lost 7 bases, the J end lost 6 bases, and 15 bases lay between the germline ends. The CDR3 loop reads CAIKGGGSDGYTF. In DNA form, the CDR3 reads TGTGCCATCAAGGGGGGGGGAAGTGATGGCTACACCTTC.

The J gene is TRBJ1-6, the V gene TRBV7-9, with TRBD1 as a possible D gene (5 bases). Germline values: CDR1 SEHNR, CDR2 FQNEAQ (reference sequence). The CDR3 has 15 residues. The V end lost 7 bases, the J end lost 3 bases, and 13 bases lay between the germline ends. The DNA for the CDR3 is TGTGCCAGCACTTCAAGGGGTGACTATAATTCACCCCTCCACTTT. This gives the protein CASTSRGDYNSPLHF.

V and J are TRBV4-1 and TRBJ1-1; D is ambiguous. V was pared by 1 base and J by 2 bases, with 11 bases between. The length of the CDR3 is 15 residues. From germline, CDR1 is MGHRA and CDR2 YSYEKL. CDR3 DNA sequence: TGCGCCAGCAGCCAAGCAAGGGAGGTTAACACTGAAGCTTTCTTT. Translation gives CASSQAREVNTEAFF.

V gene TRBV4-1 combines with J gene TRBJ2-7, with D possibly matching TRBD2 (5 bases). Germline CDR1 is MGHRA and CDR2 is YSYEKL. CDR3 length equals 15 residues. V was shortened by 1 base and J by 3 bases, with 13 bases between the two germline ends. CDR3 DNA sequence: TGCGCCAGCAGCCAAGGGTCTAGCTTTGGCTACGAGCAGTACTTC. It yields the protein CASSQGSSFGYEQYF.

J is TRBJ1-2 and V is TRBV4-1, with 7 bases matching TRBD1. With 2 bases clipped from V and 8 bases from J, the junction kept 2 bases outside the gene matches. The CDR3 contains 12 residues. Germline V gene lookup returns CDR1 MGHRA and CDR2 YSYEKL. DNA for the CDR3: TGCGCCAGCAGCCAATTAGGGGGCGGCTACACCTTC. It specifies CASSQLGGGYTF.

CDR3 sequence (DNA): TGCGCCAGCAGGAAAGTCTCGACTAGCGGGAGAGAGAGGAACACCGGGGAGCTGTTTTTT. It is translated as CASRKVSTSGRERNTGELFF. This chain joins TRBV5-1 and TRBJ2-2; 12 bases agree with TRBD2. Germline CDR1 and CDR2: SGHRS and YFSETQ. The CDR3 contains 20 residues. Germline trimming cut 5 bases from V and 1 base from J; bases unmatched to any gene: 15.

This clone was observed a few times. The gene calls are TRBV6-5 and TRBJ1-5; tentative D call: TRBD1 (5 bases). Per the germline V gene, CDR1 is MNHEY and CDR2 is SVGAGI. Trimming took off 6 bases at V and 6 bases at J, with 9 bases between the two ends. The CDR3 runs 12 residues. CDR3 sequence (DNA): TGTGCCAGCAGGCAGGGAAGTCAGCCCCAGCATTTT. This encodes CASRQGSQPQHF.

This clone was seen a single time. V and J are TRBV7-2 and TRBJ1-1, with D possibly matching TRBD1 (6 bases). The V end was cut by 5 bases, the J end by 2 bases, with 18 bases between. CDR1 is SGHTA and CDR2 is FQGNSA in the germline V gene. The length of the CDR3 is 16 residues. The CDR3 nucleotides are TGTGCCAGCAGCCCGAATGGGGGCCCGGTTAACACTGAAGCTTTCTTT. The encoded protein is CASSPNGGPVNTEAFF. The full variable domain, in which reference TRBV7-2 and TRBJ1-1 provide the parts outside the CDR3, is GAGVSQSPSNKVTEKGKDVELRCDPISGHTALYWYRQSLGQGLEFLIYFQGNSAPDKSGLPSDRFSAERTGGSVSTLTIQRTQQEDSAVYLCASSPNGGPVNTEAFFGQGTRLTVV.

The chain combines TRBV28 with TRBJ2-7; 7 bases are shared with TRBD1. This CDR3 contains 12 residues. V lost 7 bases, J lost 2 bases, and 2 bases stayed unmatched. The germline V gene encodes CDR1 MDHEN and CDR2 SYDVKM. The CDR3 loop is CASTGTAYEQYF. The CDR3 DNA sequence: TGTGCCAGCACCGGGACAGCCTACGAGCAGTACTTC.

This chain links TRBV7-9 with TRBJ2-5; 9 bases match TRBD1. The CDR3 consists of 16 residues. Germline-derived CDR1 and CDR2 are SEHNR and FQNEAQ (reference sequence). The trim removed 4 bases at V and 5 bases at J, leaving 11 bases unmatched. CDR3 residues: CASSSQGTGRVETQYF. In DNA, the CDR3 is TGTGCCAGCAGCTCCCAGGGGACAGGGCGGGTCGAGACCCAGTACTTC.

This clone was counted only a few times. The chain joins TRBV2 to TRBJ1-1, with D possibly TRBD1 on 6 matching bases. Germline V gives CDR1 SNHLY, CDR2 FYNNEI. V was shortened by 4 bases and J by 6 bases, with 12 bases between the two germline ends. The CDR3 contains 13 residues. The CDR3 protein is CASSVSGQSEAFF. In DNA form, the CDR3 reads TGTGCCAGCAGTGTCTCGGGACAATCTGAAGCTTTCTTT.

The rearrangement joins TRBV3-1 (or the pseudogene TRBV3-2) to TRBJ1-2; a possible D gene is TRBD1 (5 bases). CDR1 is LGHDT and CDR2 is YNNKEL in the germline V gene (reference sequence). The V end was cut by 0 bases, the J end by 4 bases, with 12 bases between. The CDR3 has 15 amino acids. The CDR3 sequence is CASSQDAPQGYGYTF. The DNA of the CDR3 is TGTGCCAGCAGCCAAGATGCTCCGCAGGGCTATGGCTACACCTTC.

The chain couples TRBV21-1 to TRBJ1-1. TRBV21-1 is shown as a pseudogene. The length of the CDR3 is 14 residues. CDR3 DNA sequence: TGTGCCAGCATGTACAGTGGGACTGGGACTGAAGCTTTCTTT. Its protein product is CASMYSGTGTEAFF.

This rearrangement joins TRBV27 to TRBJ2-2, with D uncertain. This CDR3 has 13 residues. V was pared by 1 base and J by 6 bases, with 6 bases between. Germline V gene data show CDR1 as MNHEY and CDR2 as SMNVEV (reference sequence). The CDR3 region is CASSLYYAGELFF. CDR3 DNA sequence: TGTGCCAGCAGTTTATATTATGCCGGGGAGCTGTTTTTT.

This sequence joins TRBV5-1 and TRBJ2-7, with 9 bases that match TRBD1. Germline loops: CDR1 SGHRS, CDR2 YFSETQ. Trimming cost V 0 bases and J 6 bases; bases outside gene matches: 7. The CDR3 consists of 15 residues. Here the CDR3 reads CASSLDVGQGREQYF. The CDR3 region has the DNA TGCGCCAGCAGCTTGGATGTGGGACAGGGCCGCGAGCAGTACTTC.

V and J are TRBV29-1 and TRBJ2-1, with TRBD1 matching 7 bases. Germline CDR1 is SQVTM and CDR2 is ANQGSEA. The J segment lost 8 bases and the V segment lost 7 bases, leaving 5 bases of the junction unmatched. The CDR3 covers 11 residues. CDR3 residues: CSGTGLDEQFF. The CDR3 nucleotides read TGCAGCGGGACAGGATTGGATGAGCAGTTCTTC.

CDR3: CASSLSQGNGQPQHF. CDR3 bases: TGTGCCAGCAGCTTGAGTCAGGGGAACGGTCAGCCCCAGCATTTT. This sequence joins TRBV7-2 and TRBJ1-5, with D possibly TRBD1 on 6 matching bases. From germline, CDR1 is SGHTA and CDR2 FQGNSA. V was trimmed by 3 bases and J by 6 bases, leaving 15 bases between them. The CDR3 has 15 residues.

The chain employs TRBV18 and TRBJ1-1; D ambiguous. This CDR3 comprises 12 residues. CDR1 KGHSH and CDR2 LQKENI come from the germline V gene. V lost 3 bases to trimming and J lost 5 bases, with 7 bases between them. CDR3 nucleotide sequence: TGTGCCAGCTCACCGTCCCAGACTGAAGCTTTCTTT. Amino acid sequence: CASSPSQTEAFF.

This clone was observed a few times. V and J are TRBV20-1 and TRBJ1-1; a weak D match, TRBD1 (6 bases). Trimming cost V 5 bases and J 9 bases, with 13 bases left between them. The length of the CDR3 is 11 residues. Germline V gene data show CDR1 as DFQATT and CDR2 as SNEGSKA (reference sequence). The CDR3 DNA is TGCAGTGCTGGGGACATGCCGCAAGCTTTCTTT. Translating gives CSAGDMPQAFF.

As DNA, the CDR3 is TGTGCCAGCAGCTTAAAAGAGGGCCCCACAGATACGCAGTATTTT. Its translation: CASSLKEGPTDTQYF. The chain links TRBV7-3 to TRBJ2-3; TRBD2 is a possible D gene (5 bases). Germline V gene sequence: CDR1 SGHTA, CDR2 FQGTGA. The V gene lost 1 base and the J gene lost 2 bases, with 10 bases spanning the gap. This CDR3 comprises 15 residues.

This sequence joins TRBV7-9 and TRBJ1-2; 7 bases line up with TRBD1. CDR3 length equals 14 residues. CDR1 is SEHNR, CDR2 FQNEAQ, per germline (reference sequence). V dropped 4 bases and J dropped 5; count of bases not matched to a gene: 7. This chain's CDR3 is CASSSEGQIYGYTF. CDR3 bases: TGTGCCAGCAGCTCAGAGGGACAGATTTATGGCTACACCTTC.

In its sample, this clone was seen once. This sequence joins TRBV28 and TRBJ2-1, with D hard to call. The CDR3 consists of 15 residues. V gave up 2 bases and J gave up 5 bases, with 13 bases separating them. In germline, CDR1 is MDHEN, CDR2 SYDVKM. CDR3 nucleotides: TGTGCCAGCAGTTTAGCGGTCCTACCTAACAATGAGCAGTTCTTC. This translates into CASSLAVLPNNEQFF.